Listed below are T cell receptor beta chains from one sample, sequenced in a study of blood T cells in healthy people across ages. TCRdb processed the 5' RACE reads anew with MiXCR; each CDR3 protein has one entry. The sample holds about 760,000 distinct CDR3 sequences, roughly 25% seen once. The same sample was also studied in work on T cells of mothers and their children.

Input material: blood. These receptors were collected from a boy younger than 18 in good health. CDR3s leave out the opening cysteine and the closing phenylalanine or tryptophan. Clone size is stated in some rows and not others, as once, few, many or a class when expanded.

TRBJ2-7 . TRBV29-1 SVADRTSYEQY
TRBJ2-3 few TRBV5-1 ASSSLQDTQY
TRBJ2-1 few TRBV24-1 ATSAIAGGYNEQF
. few TRBV6-5 ASSYIGGHEETQY
TRBJ2-1 few TRBV24-1 ATSDFNNEQF
TRBJ2-7 . TRBV7-2 ASRLSGTPVY
TRBJ2-1 few TRBV28 ASSPNRDRIYNEQF
TRBJ2-1 few TRBV5-1 ASSGTGEEDEQF
TRBJ2-3 few TRBV16 ASSPQTFTSTDTQY
TRBJ2-3 . TRBV20-1 SAPKSGTDTQY
TRBJ2-5 . TRBV10-3 AISEVGETQY
TRBJ1-5 few TRBV7-3 ASGDGGLQPQH
. . TRBV5-4 ASSSNKGRRNEQF